The 7 T cell receptor beta chains given below trace back to one sample, sequenced in a study of blood T cell repertoires in COVID-19. Sequencing was performed with immunoSEQ multiplex PCR; in TCRdb, only in-frame clones are kept and a portion is missing. The sample has roughly 49,000 clones, more than 80% seen once. Source material: peripheral blood. All receptors derive from a man aged 40-49 years with acute or convalescent COVID-19.

This sequence joins TRBV11-3 and TRBJ2-2; a weak D match, TRBD2 (5 bases). The V and J ends lost 5 bases and 5 bases respectively, with 9 bases between them. Germline V CDR1 and CDR2: SGHNT, YENEEA. The CDR3 is 13 amino acids. The CDR3: CASSPPGTGELFF. The CDR3 DNA sequence: TGTGCCAGCAGCCCCCCGGGGACCGGGGAGCTGTTTTTT.

This clone occurred many times. This chain links TRBV7-9 with TRBJ1-2, with D perhaps TRBD1 (6 bases). This CDR3 is 16 amino acids long. Per germline, CDR1 SEHNR and CDR2 FQNEAQ (reference sequence). Trimming took 5 bases from V and 5 from J, leaving 21 bases between them. DNA for the CDR3: TGTGCCAGCAGCAAAAAGGGGGACGGGCCACTTTATGGCTACACCTTC. It translates to CASSKKGDGPLYGYTF.

This clone came up a few times. The genes are TRBV11-2 and TRBJ2-2; 10 nucleotides align to TRBD1. The CDR3 runs to 18 residues. V lost 4 bases to trimming and J lost 1 base; unmatched junction nucleotides: 9. The V gene's germline CDR1 is SGHAT and CDR2 FQNNGV. CDR3: CASSSWGQGRLNTGELFF. The DNA of the CDR3 is TGTGCCAGCAGCTCCTGGGGACAGGGGCGACTGAACACCGGGGAGCTGTTTTTT.

This chain's CDR3 is CASRRGRSNQPQHF. CDR3 in DNA: TGTGCCAGCAGAAGGGGGCGAAGCAATCAGCCCCAGCATTTT. This rearrangement joins TRBV2 to TRBJ1-5, with 7 bases fitting TRBD1. Germline-derived CDR1 and CDR2 are SNHLY and FYNNEI. CDR3 size: 14 residues. Germline trimming cut 6 bases from V and 1 base from J; bases unmatched to any gene: 3.

This chain connects TRBV5-1 to TRBJ1-3, with TRBD1 matching 8 bases. This CDR3 comprises 15 residues. V was pared by 5 bases and J by 2 bases, with 6 bases of the junction left unmatched. The V gene's germline CDR1 is SGHRS and CDR2 YFSETQ. The CDR3 here is CASRTQGAAGNTIYF. Written as DNA, the CDR3 is TGCGCCAGCAGGACCCAGGGGGCGGCTGGAAACACCATATATTTT.

V usage is TRBV24-1 and J usage is TRBJ2-5; D might be TRBD1 (6 bases). Trimming stripped 3 bases from V and 1 base from J, with 11 bases between. The V gene's germline CDR1 is KGHDR and CDR2 SFDVKD. This CDR3 contains 15 residues. CDR3 amino acids: CATSDPTGTQETQYF. CDR3 coding DNA: TGTGCCACCAGTGATCCGACAGGAACCCAAGAGACCCAGTACTTC.

The rearrangement links TRBV19 to TRBJ2-1; 7 positions match TRBD1. Germline trimming cut 2 bases from V and 6 bases from J; bases unmatched to any gene: 1. Germline V gene lookup returns CDR1 LNHDA and CDR2 SQIVND (reference sequence). CDR3 length: 13 residues. For the CDR3, the DNA is TGTGCCAGTAGTATAAACAGGGGCAATGAGCAGTTCTTC. It specifies CASSINRGNEQFF. The full variable domain, completed using reference TRBV19 and TRBJ2-1, is DGGITQSPKYLFRKEGQNVTLSCEQNLNHDAMYWYRQDPGQGLRLIYYSQIVNDFQKGDIAEGYSVSREKKESFPLTVTSAQKNPTAFYLCASSINRGNEQFFGPGTRLTVL.